The 17 T cell receptor beta chains given below trace back to one sample, sequenced in a study of CD8 T cells in Susac syndrome. With random hexamers, reverse transcription was performed on about 0.5 to 1 ug of RNA. TCRdb analysed the immunoSEQ multiplex PCR reads with MiXCR anew, one entry per CDR3 protein. The profile covers 120,000 to 150,000 distinct CDR3 sequences, with around 94% appearing a single time and approximately 0.09% taken by the ten largest. Sequencing was performed on CD4+ T cells from PBMCs. The receptors derive from a human donor in good health.

The V call is TRBV2, the J call TRBJ1-1; D is possibly TRBD1 (6 bases). The CDR3 sequence is 13 residues long. Between the trimmed V and J ends, which lost 4 bases and 9 bases, there was a span of 15 bases. Germline V CDR1 and CDR2: SNHLY, FYNNEI. CDR3 in amino acids: CASSGLPGQKAFF. CDR3 sequence (DNA): TGTGCCAGCAGTGGACTTCCGGGACAAAAAGCTTTCTTT.

J is TRBJ2-7 and V is TRBV27; a weak D match, TRBD2 (5 bases). The CDR3 has 14 amino acids. V lost 2 bases to trimming and J lost 5 bases, with 13 bases between them. The germline V gene has CDR1 MNHEY and CDR2 SMNVEV (reference sequence). In DNA, the CDR3 is TGTGCCAGCAGTTTAGCTGGAGCGGCCGACGAGCAGTACTTC. This sequence encodes CASSLAGAADEQYF.

The V gene is TRBV7-9, the J gene TRBJ2-7; tentatively, D is TRBD1 (6 bases). Trimming took off 6 bases at V and 4 bases at J, with 22 bases between the two ends. The V gene's germline CDR1 is SEHNR and CDR2 FQNEAQ (reference sequence). The CDR3 contains 16 residues. This CDR3 is CASSSWVVTGVYEQYF. The CDR3 DNA is TGTGCCAGCAGTTCCTGGGTTGTGACAGGAGTTTACGAGCAGTACTTC.

The rearrangement uses TRBV19 and TRBJ2-5; a weak D match, TRBD1 (7 bases). Trimming left V 4 bases short and J 2 bases short, with 32 bases between. Germline V lookup: CDR1 LNHDA, CDR2 SQIVND (reference sequence). CDR3 length: 21 residues. The CDR3 is CASSRMTGDRSDGRTQETQYF. The DNA for the CDR3 is TGTGCCAGTAGTAGGATGACGGGGGACAGAAGTGACGGGAGAACTCAAGAGACCCAGTACTTC.

The V call is TRBV15, the J call TRBJ2-1; a possible D gene is TRBD1 (7 bases). This CDR3 has 14 amino acids. V was cut by 6 bases and J by 2 bases, with 11 bases left in between. Germline assignment: CDR1 LNHNV and CDR2 YYDKDF (reference sequence). CDR3 nucleotides: TGTGCCACCAGTGGCGGGACAGCCTACAATGAGCAGTTCTTC. Its translation: CATSGGTAYNEQFF.

The V gene is TRBV6-5, the J gene TRBJ2-7, with D possibly being TRBD2 (5 bases). Germline-derived CDR1 and CDR2 are MNHEY and SVGAGI. The length of the CDR3 is 18 residues. The V end was cut by 2 bases, the J end by 0 bases, with 20 bases between. CDR3 in amino acids: CASSYGGRNDVSSYEQYF. CDR3 bases: TGTGCCAGCAGTTACGGCGGGCGCAACGATGTTAGCTCCTACGAGCAGTACTTC.

V and J are TRBV29-1 and TRBJ1-2, with D unresolved. Germline V gene sequence: CDR1 SQVTM, CDR2 ANQGSEA. Trimming cost V 3 bases and J 3 bases, with 2 bases left between them. The CDR3 consists of 10 residues. For the CDR3, the DNA is TGCAGCGTTGAGGACTATGGCTACACCTTC. This gives the protein CSVEDYGYTF.

The J gene is TRBJ2-1, the V gene TRBV20-1; a possible D gene is TRBD2 (6 bases). Germline V gene lookup returns CDR1 DFQATT and CDR2 SNEGSKA (reference sequence). The length of the CDR3 is 15 residues. V was shortened by 3 bases and J by 5 bases, with 17 bases between the two germline ends. The DNA for the CDR3 is TGCAGTGCTAGGCTCGGGGGAGGACTACACAATGAGCAGTTCTTC. As protein: CSARLGGGLHNEQFF.

The J gene is TRBJ2-7, the V gene TRBV7-8; D is possibly TRBD1 (5 bases). Germline lookup yields CDR1 SGHVS and CDR2 FQNEAQ. V was pared by 8 bases and J by 4 bases, with 12 bases between. CDR3 length equals 12 residues. The CDR3: CASAGRGYEQYF. CDR3 nucleotide sequence: TGTGCCAGCGCCGGAAGGGGTTACGAGCAGTACTTC.

The V gene is TRBV9, the J gene TRBJ2-3, with TRBD2 identical over 14 bases. Trimming removed 4 bases from V and 8 bases from J; junction bases left unmatched: 15. This CDR3 is built from 18 residues. Germline-derived CDR1 and CDR2 are SGDLS and YYNGEE. The CDR3: CASSPSGTSGSGSRTQYF. The CDR3 DNA reads TGTGCCAGCAGCCCCTCCGGGACTAGCGGGAGTGGATCCCGTACGCAGTATTTT.

This chain links TRBV5-1 with TRBJ1-5, with TRBD1 identical over 8 bases. The trim removed 3 bases at V and 7 bases at J, leaving 9 bases unmatched. Germline CDR1 is SGHRS and CDR2 is YFSETQ. The CDR3 has 15 amino acids. The CDR3 is CASSYGQGQRQPQHF. The CDR3 coding sequence is TGCGCCAGCAGCTATGGACAGGGTCAACGGCAGCCCCAGCATTTT.

In this sample, this clonotype turned up once. The CDR3 loop reads CSVAPGGGAGSGNTIYF. The CDR3 DNA reads TGCAGCGTTGCCCCAGGTGGAGGGGCCGGCTCTGGAAACACCATATATTTT. The chain carries TRBV29-1 and TRBJ1-3; D is perhaps TRBD1 (5 bases). V shed 4 bases and J shed 0 bases, with 19 bases lying between them. The germline CDR1 and CDR2 sequences are SQVTM and ANQGSEA. The CDR3 extends over 17 amino acids.

The chain couples TRBV20-1 to TRBJ2-1; 7 bases map to TRBD1. There are 16 residues in the CDR3. Germline loops: CDR1 DFQATT, CDR2 SNEGSKA (reference sequence). The J segment lost 5 bases and the V segment lost 6 bases, leaving 16 bases of the junction unmatched. As DNA, the CDR3 is TGCAGTGCGCCAGGGGGTTCGCTGGGGCACCACAATGAGCAGTTCTTC. Translated, it gives CSAPGGSLGHHNEQFF.

This chain connects TRBV19 to TRBJ2-1, with TRBD1 matching over 9 bases. The germline gives CDR1 LNHDA, CDR2 SQIVND (reference sequence). The CDR3 consists of 15 residues. Losses at the gene ends were 6 bases for V and 0 bases for J; bases not matched to a gene: 3. In DNA form, the CDR3 reads TGTGCCAGTAGGCAGGACAGGGGCTCCTACAATGAGCAGTTCTTC. It codes for CASRQDRGSYNEQFF.

The V and J genes are TRBV6-5 and TRBJ2-7; a possible D gene is TRBD2 (6 bases). Per the germline V gene, CDR1 is MNHEY and CDR2 is SVGAGI. Trimming removed 2 bases from V and 2 bases from J, with 16 bases in between. This CDR3 is 16 amino acids long. The CDR3 spells CASSYGLAPSTYEQYF. The CDR3 region has the DNA TGTGCCAGCAGTTACGGGCTAGCGCCCAGCACCTACGAGCAGTACTTC.

The V and J genes are TRBV7-2 and TRBJ2-7; D is possibly TRBD1 or TRBD2 (5 bases each). Looked up from germline, CDR1 is SGHTA and CDR2 is FQGNSA. The CDR3 consists of 14 residues. The V and J ends lost 1 base and 4 bases respectively, with 11 bases between them. CDR3 region: CASSLVQGGYEQYF. The CDR3, as DNA: TGTGCCAGCAGCTTAGTCCAGGGCGGGTACGAGCAGTACTTC.

CDR3 sequence reads: CSATGTGRGTAEAFF. As DNA, the CDR3 is TGCAGTGCTACCGGGACAGGGAGGGGAACGGCTGAAGCTTTCTTT. The chain combines TRBV20-1 with TRBJ1-1; 9 nucleotides line up with TRBD1. CDR1 is DFQATT and CDR2 is SNEGSKA in the germline V gene (reference sequence). V lost 4 bases, J lost 6 bases, and 12 bases stayed unmatched. The CDR3 is made up of 15 amino acids.